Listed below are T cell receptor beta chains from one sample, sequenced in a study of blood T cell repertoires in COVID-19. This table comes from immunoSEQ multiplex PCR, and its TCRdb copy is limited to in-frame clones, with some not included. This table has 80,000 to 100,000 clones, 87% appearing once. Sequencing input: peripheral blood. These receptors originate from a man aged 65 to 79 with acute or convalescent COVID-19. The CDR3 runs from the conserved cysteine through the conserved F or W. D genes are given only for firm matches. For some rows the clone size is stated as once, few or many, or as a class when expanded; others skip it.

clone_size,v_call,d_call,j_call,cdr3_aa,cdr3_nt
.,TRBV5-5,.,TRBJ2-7,CASSFGQYPYEQYF,TGTGCCAGCAGCTTCGGACAGTATCCCTACGAGCAGTACTTC
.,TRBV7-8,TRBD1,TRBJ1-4,CASSLDRGQGKFEKLFF,TGTGCCAGCAGCTTAGATCGGGGACAGGGTAAATTTGAAAAACTGTTTTTT
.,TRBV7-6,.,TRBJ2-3,CASSQEGGTTDTQYF,TGTGCCAGCAGCCAGGAAGGAGGCACCACAGATACGCAGTATTTT
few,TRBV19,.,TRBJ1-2,CASTTSQGGYTF,TGTGCCAGTACAACCTCCCAGGGTGGCTACACCTTC
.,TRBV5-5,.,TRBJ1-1,CASSLGWADTEAFF,TGTGCCAGCAGCTTGGGATGGGCCGACACTGAAGCTTTCTTT
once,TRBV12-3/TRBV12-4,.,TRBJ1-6,CASSPNRVTLHF,TGTGCCAGCAGTCCTAACAGGGTAACCCTCCACTTT
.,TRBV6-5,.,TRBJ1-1,CASRLAGRTEAFF,TGTGCCAGCAGACTGGCAGGCCGGACTGAAGCTTTCTTT
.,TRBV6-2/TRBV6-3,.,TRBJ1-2,CASSYGLNYGYTF,TGTGCCAGCAGTTACGGGCTGAACTATGGCTACACCTTC
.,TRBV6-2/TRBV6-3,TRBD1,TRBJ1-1,CASSSWTGPMNTEAFF,TGTGCCAGCAGTTCCTGGACAGGGCCCATGAACACTGAAGCTTTCTTT
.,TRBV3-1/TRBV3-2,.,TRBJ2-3,CASSQDGGFSTDTQYF,TGTGCCAGCAGCCAAGATGGGGGCTTTAGCACAGATACGCAGTATTTT
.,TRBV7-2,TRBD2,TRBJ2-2,CASSPGLAGGHSRELFF,TGTGCCAGCAGCCCGGGACTAGCGGGGGGTCATTCCCGGGAGCTGTTTTTT
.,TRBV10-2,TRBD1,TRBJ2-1,CASISGAGQGWGEQFF,TGCGCCAGCATTTCTGGGGCGGGACAGGGATGGGGTGAGCAGTTCTTC
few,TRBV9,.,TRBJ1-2,CASSALLGAGRHGYTF,TGTGCCAGCAGCGCGCTCCTTGGGGCGGGGAGGCATGGCTACACCTTC
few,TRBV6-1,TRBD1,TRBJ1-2,CASSEGAAGRGDGYTF,TGTGCCAGCAGTGAAGGGGCCGCGGGCAGGGGGGATGGCTACACCTTC
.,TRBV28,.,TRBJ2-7,CASRGSFLGEQYF,TGTGCCAGCAGGGGGAGCTTCCTGGGCGAGCAGTACTTC
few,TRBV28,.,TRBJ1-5,CASTVISNQPQHF,TGTGCCAGCACGGTAATTAGCAATCAGCCCCAGCATTTT
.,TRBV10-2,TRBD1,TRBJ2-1,CASSERQGANEQFF,TGCGCCAGCAGTGAGCGACAGGGGGCCAATGAGCAGTTCTTC
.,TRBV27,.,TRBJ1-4,CASSGQNEKLFF,TGTGCCAGCAGTGGGCAGAATGAAAAACTGTTTTTT
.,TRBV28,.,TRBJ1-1,CASRPLGMNTEAFF,TGTGCCAGCAGGCCACTGGGCATGAACACTGAAGCTTTCTTT
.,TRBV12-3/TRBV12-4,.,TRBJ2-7,CASSLAAGNEQYF,TGTGCCAGCAGTTTAGCTGCGGGGAACGAGCAGTACTTC
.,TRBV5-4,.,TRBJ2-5,CASSWAQGALQTQYF,TGTGCCAGCAGCTGGGCACAGGGAGCGTTACAGACCCAGTACTTC
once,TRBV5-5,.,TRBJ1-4,CASSLGTENEKLFF,TGTGCCAGCAGCTTGGGGACAGAGAATGAAAAACTGTTTTTT
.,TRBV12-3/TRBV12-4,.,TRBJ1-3,CASSFPYRNTIYF,TGTGCCAGCAGTTTTCCTTATAGAAACACCATATATTTT
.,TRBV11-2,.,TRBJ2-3,CASSPFLGSADTQYF,TGTGCCAGCAGCCCTTTTCTTGGGAGCGCAGATACGCAGTATTTT
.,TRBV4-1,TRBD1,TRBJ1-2,CASSPTGNYGYTF,TGCGCCAGCAGCCCGACAGGGAACTATGGCTACACCTTC
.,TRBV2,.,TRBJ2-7,CASSDALAVGEQYF,TGTGCCAGCAGTGATGCACTAGCAGTAGGGGAGCAGTACTTC
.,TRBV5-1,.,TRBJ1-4,CASSVVGLNEKLFF,TGCGCCAGCAGCGTGGTGGGGCTTAATGAAAAACTGTTTTTT